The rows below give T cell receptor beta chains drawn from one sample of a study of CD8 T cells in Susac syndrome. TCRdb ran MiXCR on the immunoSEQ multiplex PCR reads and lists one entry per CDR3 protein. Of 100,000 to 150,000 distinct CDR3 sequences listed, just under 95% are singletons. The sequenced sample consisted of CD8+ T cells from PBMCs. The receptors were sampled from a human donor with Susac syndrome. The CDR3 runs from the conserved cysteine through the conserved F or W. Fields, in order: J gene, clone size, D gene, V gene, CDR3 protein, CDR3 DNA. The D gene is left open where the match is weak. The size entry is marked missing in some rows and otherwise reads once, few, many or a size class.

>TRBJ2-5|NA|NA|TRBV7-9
CASTPLVKQETQYF
TGTGCCAGCACCCCTTTGGTGAAACAAGAGACCCAGTACTTC
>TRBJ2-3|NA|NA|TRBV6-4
CASSSTAQGTDTQYF
TGTGCCAGCAGTTCGACAGCCCAGGGCACAGATACGCAGTATTTT
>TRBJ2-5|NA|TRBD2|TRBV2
CASSGTSGGGETQYF
TGTGCCAGCAGCGGGACTAGCGGGGGTGGAGAGACCCAGTACTTC
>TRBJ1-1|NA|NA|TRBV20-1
CSARRGRESTEAFF
TGCAGTGCTAGAAGAGGTCGGGAAAGCACTGAAGCTTTCTTT
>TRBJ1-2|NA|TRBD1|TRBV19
CASSIATGGGYTF
TGTGCCAGTAGTATCGCGACAGGGGGTGGCTACACCTTC
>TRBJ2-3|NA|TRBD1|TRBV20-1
CSAKGVGRGGDTDTQYF
TGCAGTGCCAAAGGGGTGGGTCGAGGGGGCGACACAGATACGCAGTATTTT
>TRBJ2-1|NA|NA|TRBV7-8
CASSSLGNPRAGEQFF
TGTGCCAGCAGCTCTCTCGGGAATCCAAGGGCGGGTGAGCAGTTCTTC
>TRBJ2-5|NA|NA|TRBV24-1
CATSDRQETQYF
TGTGCCACCAGTGACAGACAAGAGACCCAGTACTTC
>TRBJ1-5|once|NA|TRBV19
CASQSSSYSNQPQHF
TGTGCCAGTCAGTCCTCCTCGTATAGCAATCAGCCCCAGCATTTT
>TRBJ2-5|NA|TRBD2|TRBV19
CASSISAAGGGETQYF
TGTGCCAGTAGTATAAGTGCGGCGGGAGGTGGAGAGACCCAGTACTTC
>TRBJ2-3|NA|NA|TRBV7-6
CASSLDGADTQYF
TGTGCCAGCAGCCTAGATGGAGCTGATACGCAGTATTTT
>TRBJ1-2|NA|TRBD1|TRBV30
CAWGGEDRGLYGYTF
TGTGCCTGGGGGGGCGAGGACAGGGGACTGTATGGCTACACCTTC
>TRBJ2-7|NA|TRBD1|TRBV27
CASSPGTGATYEQYF
TGTGCCAGCAGTCCCGGGACAGGGGCCACCTACGAGCAGTACTTC
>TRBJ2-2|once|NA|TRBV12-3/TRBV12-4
CASSLISTGELFF
TGTGCCAGCAGTTTGATCTCAACCGGGGAGCTGTTTTTT
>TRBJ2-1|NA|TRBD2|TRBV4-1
CASSQGTSANNEQFF
TGCGCCAGCAGCCAAGGGACTAGCGCAAACAATGAGCAGTTCTTC
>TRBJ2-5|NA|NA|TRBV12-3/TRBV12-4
CASSSSQGRQETQYF
TGTGCCAGCAGTTCCAGCCAGGGGCGACAAGAGACCCAGTACTTC
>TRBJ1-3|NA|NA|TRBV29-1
CSVVHPGSSGNTIYF
TGCAGCGTTGTCCACCCGGGGAGCTCTGGAAACACCATATATTTT
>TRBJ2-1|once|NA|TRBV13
CASSLDYLEQFF
TGTGCCAGCAGCTTAGACTACCTCGAGCAGTTCTTC
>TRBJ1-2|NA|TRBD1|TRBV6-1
CASREGTGDVYGYTF
TGTGCCAGCAGAGAAGGGACAGGCGACGTCTATGGCTACACCTTC
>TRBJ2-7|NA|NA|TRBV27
CASSPTGTYSYEQYF
TGTGCCAGCAGTCCGACCGGGACTTACTCCTACGAGCAGTACTTC
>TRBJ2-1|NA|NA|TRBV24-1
CATSPGHDYNEQFF
TGTGCCACCAGCCCGGGACACGACTACAATGAGCAGTTCTTC
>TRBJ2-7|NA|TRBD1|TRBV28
CASSHGTGGLSYEQYF
TGTGCCAGCAGTCACGGGACAGGGGGCCTTTCCTACGAGCAGTACTTC
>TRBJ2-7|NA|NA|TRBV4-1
CASSQETAYYEQYF
TGCGCCAGCAGCCAAGAGACAGCCTACTACGAGCAGTACTTC
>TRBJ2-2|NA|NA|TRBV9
CASSMTGELFF
TGTGCCAGCAGCATGACCGGGGAGCTGTTTTTT